This TCR beta chain was obtained from a study of siplizumab effects on memory and regulatory T cells. Study findings and constraints: Fewer alloreactive sequences mapped to unstimulated CD4+ memory cells under siplizumab. Both greater diversity than memory cells and a major contribution to the alloresponse seemed to characterize naive T cells.

Each sample yielded roughly 92,000 assayed TCR templates. Libraries were prepared by immunoSEQ multiplex PCR; TCRdb keeps only in-frame clonotypes and omits some of them. Counted here are over 95,000 clones, 93% occurring once; the ten biggest clones make up around 0.15%. CDR1 and CDR2 from the germline V gene are SGHRS and YFSETQ. Trimming took 5 bases from V and 0 from J, leaving 15 bases between them. The CDR3 is 16 residues long. This clone was recorded once. The antigen remains undetermined. Input material: non-Treg CD4+ T cells sorted from blood. The chain combines TRBV5-1 with TRBJ1-3; no clear D gene. The TCR was taken from a human donor in good health. In DNA form, the CDR3 reads TGCGCCAGCAGTTTCGAGACGTTGACCTCTGGAAACACCATATATTTT. The encoded protein is CASSFETLTSGNTIYF.